Each of the 15 T cell receptor beta chains below was sequenced from the same sample in a study of cytomegalovirus exposure and HLA in healthy donors. The PCR ran on 60 Vbeta and 13 Jbeta primers. This table comes from immunoSEQ multiplex PCR, and its TCRdb copy is limited to in-frame clones, with some not included. Of some 130,000 clones listed, over 70% are singletons. The sequenced sample consisted of PBMCs. These receptors all come from a man in his forties in good health and CMV-seronegative.

The chain recombines TRBV28 with TRBJ2-1; tentative D call: TRBD2 (5 bases). CDR3 length: 13 residues. Germline V gene sequence: CDR1 MDHEN, CDR2 SYDVKM. The V end was cut by 4 bases, the J end by 2 bases, with 6 bases between. CDR3 sequence: CASSSGTYNEQFF. The CDR3 nucleotides read TGTGCCAGCAGTTCCGGGACCTACAATGAGCAGTTCTTC.

The chain combines TRBV5-4 with TRBJ1-2; D gene unclear. This CDR3 has 14 residues. Germline V gives CDR1 SGHNT, CDR2 YYREEE (reference sequence). With 2 bases removed from V and 1 base from J, the gap between germline ends came to 9 bases. For the CDR3, the DNA is TGTGCCAGCAGCTTTATGGGCAGTAACTATGGCTACACCTTC. This sequence encodes CASSFMGSNYGYTF.

This chain connects TRBV18 to TRBJ2-5, with D possibly being TRBD2 (5 bases). Deletions cut 2 bases from V and 5 bases from J, with 9 bases between. CDR3 length equals 13 residues. Per germline, CDR1 KGHSH and CDR2 LQKENI. The CDR3 loop reads CASSPEGRETQYF. CDR3 nucleotide sequence: TGTGCCAGCTCACCAGAGGGTAGGGAGACCCAGTACTTC.

The rearrangement joins TRBV27 to TRBJ2-7; tentative D call: TRBD1 (5 bases). The CDR3 sequence is 18 residues long. V dropped 3 bases and J dropped 3 bases, with 24 bases sitting between them. Germline lookup yields CDR1 MNHEY and CDR2 SMNVEV (reference sequence). CDR3 DNA: TGTGCCAGCAGTTTTAGGATCTCGGCAGGGAAGACTGTCTACGAGCAGTACTTC. Amino acid sequence: CASSFRISAGKTVYEQYF.

The V gene is TRBV15, the J gene TRBJ1-5; TRBD1 might be the D (5 bases). This CDR3 spans 15 amino acids. Trimming stripped 4 bases from V and 4 bases from J, with 14 bases between. Germline CDR1 reads LNHNV; CDR2 reads YYDKDF (reference sequence). The CDR3 DNA sequence: TGTGCCACCAGCACACTCACGGGGGGGAATCAGCCCCAGCATTTT. Its translation: CATSTLTGGNQPQHF.

This sequence joins TRBV6-5 and TRBJ2-1; D might be TRBD2 (5 bases). V was cut by 6 bases and J by 0 bases, with 12 bases left in between. Germline assignment: CDR1 MNHEY and CDR2 SVGAGI. This CDR3 contains 15 residues. The CDR3 bases are TGTGCCAGCAGGGCGTCGGGGAGCTCCTACAATGAGCAGTTCTTC. It specifies CASRASGSSYNEQFF.

The gene calls are TRBV6-1 and TRBJ2-7; the match to TRBD1 covers 7 bases. CDR3 size: 15 residues. After removal of 0 bases from V and 3 bases from J, the junction contained 5 bases not matched to a gene. Germline loops: CDR1 MNHNS, CDR2 SASEGT. CDR3 DNA sequence: TGTGCCAGCAGTGAAGCACAGGGGCTGATCTACGAGCAGTACTTC. Amino acids: CASSEAQGLIYEQYF.

This chain joins TRBV10-3 and TRBJ1-2; tentatively, D is TRBD1 (5 bases). The V end lost 0 bases, the J end lost 9 bases, and 14 bases lay between the germline ends. CDR3 size: 14 residues. Germline CDR1 is ENHRY and CDR2 is SYGVKD. This CDR3 reads CAISESDTIWSYTF. The CDR3 nucleotides are TGTGCCATCAGTGAGTCGGACACCATTTGGAGCTACACCTTC.

For the CDR3, the DNA is TGTGCCTGGAGTAGGAGCTCCTACAATGAGCAGTTCTTC. This codes for CAWSRSSYNEQFF. The rearrangement links TRBV30 to TRBJ2-1; no clear D. CDR1 is GTSNPN and CDR2 is SVGIG in the germline V gene (reference sequence). Trimming removed 2 bases from V and 0 bases from J, with 5 bases in between. This CDR3 has 13 amino acids.

The rearrangement joins TRBV11-1 to TRBJ2-1, with a weak D call TRBD1 (6 bases). Looked up from germline, CDR1 is SGHAT and CDR2 is FQDESV (reference sequence). The CDR3 loop spans 14 amino acids. Trimming removed 6 bases from V and 10 bases from J, with 19 bases in between. CDR3 DNA: TGTGCCAGCAGTTTTACAGGGTTACGCAAGGAGCAGTTCTTC. It translates to CASSFTGLRKEQFF.

The rearrangement uses TRBV28 and TRBJ1-1; 10 bases are shared with TRBD1. Trimming at V came to 4 bases and at J to 5 bases, leaving 7 bases not matched to a gene. Germline V gene sequence: CDR1 MDHEN, CDR2 SYDVKM. The CDR3 is 15 amino acids. The CDR3 DNA is TGTGCCAGCAGTTCGCCCGGACAGGGGGGTACTGAAGCTTTCTTT. It codes for CASSSPGQGGTEAFF.

This clone was counted only a few times. This chain connects TRBV7-2 to TRBJ2-5; D is ambiguous. The assigned J gene may be wrong: the sequence end matches TRBJ2-7 better. The germline CDR1 and CDR2 sequences are SGHTA and FQGNSA. The CDR3 runs 11 residues. The CDR3 here is CASSLDYEQYF. Here the CDR3 DNA reads TGTGCCAGCAGCTTAGACTACGAGCAGTACTTC.

The V gene is TRBV5-1, the J gene TRBJ1-1; a weak D match, TRBD1 (6 bases). CDR1 is SGHRS and CDR2 is YFSETQ in the germline V gene. This CDR3 comprises 14 residues. Between the trimmed V and J ends, which lost 3 bases and 7 bases, there was a span of 16 bases. The CDR3 nucleotides read TGCGCCAGCAGCTCGATACAGGGTACGGTTGAAGCTTTCTTT. This encodes CASSSIQGTVEAFF. The complete variable domain, with remaining parts taken from reference TRBV5-1 and TRBJ1-1, reads KAGVTQTPRYLIKTRGQQVTLSCSPISGHRSVSWYQQTPGQGLQFLFEYFSETQRNKGNFPGRFSGRQFSNSRSEMNVSTLELGDSALYLCASSSIQGTVEAFFGQGTRLTVV.

This clone was found once. The chain joins TRBV27 to TRBJ2-1, with a tentative D call TRBD1 (5 bases). This CDR3 comprises 13 residues. With 3 bases removed from V and 8 bases from J, the gap between germline ends came to 11 bases. Germline-derived CDR1 and CDR2 are MNHEY and SMNVEV (reference sequence). The chain's CDR3 is CASSFRGRDEQFF. DNA for the CDR3: TGTGCCAGCAGTTTTAGGGGTCGGGATGAGCAGTTCTTC.

This clone has only a few counts. The chain joins TRBV9 to TRBJ2-5, with 11 positions matching TRBD1. V was pared by 0 bases and J by 1 base, with 8 bases of the junction left unmatched. CDR3 length: 18 amino acids. CDR1 is SGDLS and CDR2 is YYNGEE in the germline V gene. The CDR3, as DNA: TGTGCCAGCAGCGTAGCTACGATGGGGACAGGGGGCCAAGAGACCCAGTACTTC. The encoded protein is CASSVATMGTGGQETQYF.